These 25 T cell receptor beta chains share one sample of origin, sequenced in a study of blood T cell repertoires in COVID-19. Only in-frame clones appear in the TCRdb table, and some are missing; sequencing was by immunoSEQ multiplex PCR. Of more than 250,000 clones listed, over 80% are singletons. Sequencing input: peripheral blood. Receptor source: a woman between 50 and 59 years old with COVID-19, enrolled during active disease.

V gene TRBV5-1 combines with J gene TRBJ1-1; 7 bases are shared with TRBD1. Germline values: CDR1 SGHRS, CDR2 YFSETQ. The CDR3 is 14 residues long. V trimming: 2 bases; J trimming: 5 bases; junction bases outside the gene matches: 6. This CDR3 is CASSLLQGRTEAFF. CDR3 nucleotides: TGCGCCAGCAGCTTACTACAGGGGAGAACTGAAGCTTTCTTT.

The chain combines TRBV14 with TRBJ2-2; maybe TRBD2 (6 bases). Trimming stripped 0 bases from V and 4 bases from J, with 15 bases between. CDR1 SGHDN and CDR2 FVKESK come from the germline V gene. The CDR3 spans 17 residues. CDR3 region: CASSQDLRRDRTGELFF. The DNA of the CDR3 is TGTGCCAGCAGCCAAGACTTAAGGAGGGATCGCACCGGGGAGCTGTTTTTT.

In nucleotides, the CDR3 is TGTGCCTGGAGTGTACTGCGCACCTACGAGCAGTACTTC. Its protein is CAWSVLRTYEQYF. The chain couples TRBV30 to TRBJ2-7; D ambiguous. The V gene's germline CDR1 is GTSNPN and CDR2 SVGIG (reference sequence). This CDR3 is 13 amino acids long. Trimming left V 0 bases short and J 2 bases short, with 8 bases between.

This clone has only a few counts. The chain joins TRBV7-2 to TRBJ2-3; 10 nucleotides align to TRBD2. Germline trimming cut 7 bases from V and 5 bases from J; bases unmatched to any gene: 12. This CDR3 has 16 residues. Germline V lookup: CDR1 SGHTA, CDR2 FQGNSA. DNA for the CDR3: TGTGCCAGCACCTTGCAACCGGGACTAGCGAAAGATACGCAGTATTTT. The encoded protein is CASTLQPGLAKDTQYF.

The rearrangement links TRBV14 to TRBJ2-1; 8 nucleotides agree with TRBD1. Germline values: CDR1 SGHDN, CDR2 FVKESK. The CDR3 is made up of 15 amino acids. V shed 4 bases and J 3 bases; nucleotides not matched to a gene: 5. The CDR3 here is CASSLPGGLYNEQFF. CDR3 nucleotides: TGTGCCAGCAGCCTTCCAGGGGGCCTCTACAATGAGCAGTTCTTC.

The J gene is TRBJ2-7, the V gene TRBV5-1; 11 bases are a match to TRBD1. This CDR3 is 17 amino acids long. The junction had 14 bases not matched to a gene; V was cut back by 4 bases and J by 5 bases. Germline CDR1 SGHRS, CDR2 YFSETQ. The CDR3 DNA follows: TGCGCCAGCAGCCACCACCAAGGGACAGGGGGGGGCAACGAGCAGTACTTC. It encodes CASSHHQGTGGGNEQYF.

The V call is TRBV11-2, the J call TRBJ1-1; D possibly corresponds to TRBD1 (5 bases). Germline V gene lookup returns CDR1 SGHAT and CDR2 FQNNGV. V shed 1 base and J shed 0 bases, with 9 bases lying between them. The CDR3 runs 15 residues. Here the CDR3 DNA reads TGTGCCAGCAGCTTAGTTGCGACAGTGAACACTGAAGCTTTCTTT. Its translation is CASSLVATVNTEAFF.

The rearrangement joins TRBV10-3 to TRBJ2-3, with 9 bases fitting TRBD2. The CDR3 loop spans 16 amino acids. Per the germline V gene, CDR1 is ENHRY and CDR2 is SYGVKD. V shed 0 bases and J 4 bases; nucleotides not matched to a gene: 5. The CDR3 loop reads CAISESVAGDPDTQYF. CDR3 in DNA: TGTGCCATCAGTGAGTCTGTAGCGGGAGACCCAGATACGCAGTATTTT.

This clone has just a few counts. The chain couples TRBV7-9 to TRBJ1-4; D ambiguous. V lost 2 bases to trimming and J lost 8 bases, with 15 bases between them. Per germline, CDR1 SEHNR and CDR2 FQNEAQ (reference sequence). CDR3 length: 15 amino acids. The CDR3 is CASSLPAGGREKLFF. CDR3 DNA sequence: TGTGCCAGCAGCTTACCGGCGGGCGGGCGGGAAAAACTGTTTTTT. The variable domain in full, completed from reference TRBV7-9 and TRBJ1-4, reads DTGVSQNPRHKITKRGQNVTFRCDPISEHNRLYWYRQTLGQGPEFLTYFQNEAQLEKSRLLSDRFSAERPKGSFSTLEIQRTEQGDSAMYLCASSLPAGGREKLFFGSGTQLSVL.

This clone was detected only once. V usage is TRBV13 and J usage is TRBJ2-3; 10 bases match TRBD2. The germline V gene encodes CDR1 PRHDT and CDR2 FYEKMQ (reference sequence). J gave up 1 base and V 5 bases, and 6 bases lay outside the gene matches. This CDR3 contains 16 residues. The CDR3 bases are TGTGCCAGCAGCCCGGGACTAGCGCCCGGCACAGATACGCAGTATTTT. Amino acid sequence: CASSPGLAPGTDTQYF.

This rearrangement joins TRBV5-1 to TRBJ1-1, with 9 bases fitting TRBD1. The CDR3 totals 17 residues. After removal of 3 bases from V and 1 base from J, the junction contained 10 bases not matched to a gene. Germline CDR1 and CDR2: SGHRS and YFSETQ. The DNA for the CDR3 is TGCGCCAGCAGCTCCGGATGGGGACAGGGTCAGAACACTGAAGCTTTCTTT. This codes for CASSSGWGQGQNTEAFF.

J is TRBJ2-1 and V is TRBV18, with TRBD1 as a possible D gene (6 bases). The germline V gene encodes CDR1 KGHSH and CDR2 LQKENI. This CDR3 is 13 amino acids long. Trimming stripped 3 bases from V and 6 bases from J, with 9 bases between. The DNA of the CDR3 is TGTGCCAGCTCACCTCTGACAGGCAATGAGCAGTTCTTC. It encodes CASSPLTGNEQFF.

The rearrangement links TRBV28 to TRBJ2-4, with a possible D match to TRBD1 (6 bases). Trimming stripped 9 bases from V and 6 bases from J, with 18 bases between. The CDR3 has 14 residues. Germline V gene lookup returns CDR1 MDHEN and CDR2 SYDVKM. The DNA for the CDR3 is TGTGCCAGTTCTACGCCCAGGGGTGGAAACATTCAGTACTTC. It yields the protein CASSTPRGGNIQYF.

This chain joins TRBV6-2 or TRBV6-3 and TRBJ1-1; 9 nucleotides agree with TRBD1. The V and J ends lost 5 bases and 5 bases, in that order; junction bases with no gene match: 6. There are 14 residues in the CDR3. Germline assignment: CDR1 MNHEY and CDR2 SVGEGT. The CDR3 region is CASSEGQGSTEAFF. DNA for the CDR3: TGTGCCAGCAGTGAGGGACAGGGAAGTACTGAAGCTTTCTTT.

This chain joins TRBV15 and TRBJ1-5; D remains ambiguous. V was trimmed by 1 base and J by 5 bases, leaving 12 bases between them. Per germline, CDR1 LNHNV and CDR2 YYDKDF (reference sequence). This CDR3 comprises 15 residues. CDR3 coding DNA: TGTGCCACCAGCAGAGGTGGGAGGGTGGATCAGCCCCAGCATTTT. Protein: CATSRGGRVDQPQHF. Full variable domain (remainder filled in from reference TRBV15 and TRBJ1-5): DAMVIQNPRYQVTQFGKPVTLSCSQTLNHNVMYWYQQKSSQAPKLLFHYYDKDFNNEADTPDNFQSRRPNTSFCFLDIRSPGLGDTAMYLCATSRGGRVDQPQHFGDGTRLSIL.

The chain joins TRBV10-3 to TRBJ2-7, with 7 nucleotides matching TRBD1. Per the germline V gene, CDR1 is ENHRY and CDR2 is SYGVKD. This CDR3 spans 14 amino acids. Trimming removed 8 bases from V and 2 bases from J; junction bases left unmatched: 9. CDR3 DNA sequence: TGTGCCATCGGACCGGGACAGCTAACCTACGAGCAGTACTTC. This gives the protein CAIGPGQLTYEQYF.

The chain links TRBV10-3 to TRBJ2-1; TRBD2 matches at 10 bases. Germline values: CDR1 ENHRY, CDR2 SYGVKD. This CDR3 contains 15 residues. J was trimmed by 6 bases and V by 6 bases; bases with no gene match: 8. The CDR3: CAIRLLAGTANEQFF. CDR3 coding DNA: TGTGCCATCAGACTACTAGCGGGAACAGCCAATGAGCAGTTCTTC.

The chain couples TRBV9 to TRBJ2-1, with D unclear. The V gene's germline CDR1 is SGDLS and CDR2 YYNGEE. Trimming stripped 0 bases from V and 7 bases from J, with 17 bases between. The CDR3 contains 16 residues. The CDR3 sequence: CASSVGGPRYGNEQFF. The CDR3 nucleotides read TGTGCCAGCAGCGTAGGCGGTCCACGGTATGGGAATGAGCAGTTCTTC.

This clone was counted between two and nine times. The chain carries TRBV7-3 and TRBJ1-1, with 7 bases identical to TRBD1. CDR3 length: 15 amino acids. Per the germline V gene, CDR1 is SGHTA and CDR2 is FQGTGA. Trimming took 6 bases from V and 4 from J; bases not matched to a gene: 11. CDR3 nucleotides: TGTGCCAGCAGTCCGGTCGTGGGGACAGTCACTGAAGCTTTCTTT. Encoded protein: CASSPVVGTVTEAFF.

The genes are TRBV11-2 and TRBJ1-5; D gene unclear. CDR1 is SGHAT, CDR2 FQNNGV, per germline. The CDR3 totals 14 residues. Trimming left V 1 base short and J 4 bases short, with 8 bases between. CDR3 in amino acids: CASSLVAGNQPQHF. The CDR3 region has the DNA TGTGCCAGCAGCTTAGTAGCGGGTAATCAGCCCCAGCATTTT.

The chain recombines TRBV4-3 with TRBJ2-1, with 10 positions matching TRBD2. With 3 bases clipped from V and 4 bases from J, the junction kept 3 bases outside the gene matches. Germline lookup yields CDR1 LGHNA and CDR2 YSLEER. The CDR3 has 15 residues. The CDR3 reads CASSQGLAQYNEQFF. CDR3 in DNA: TGCGCCAGCAGCCAGGGACTAGCGCAATACAATGAGCAGTTCTTC.

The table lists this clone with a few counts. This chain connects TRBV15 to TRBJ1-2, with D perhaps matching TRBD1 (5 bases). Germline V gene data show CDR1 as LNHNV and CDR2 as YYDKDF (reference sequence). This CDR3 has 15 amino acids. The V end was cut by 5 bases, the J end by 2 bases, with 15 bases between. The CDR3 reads CATSERGSINYGYTF. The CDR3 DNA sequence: TGTGCCACCAGCGAAAGGGGATCCATAAACTATGGCTACACCTTC.

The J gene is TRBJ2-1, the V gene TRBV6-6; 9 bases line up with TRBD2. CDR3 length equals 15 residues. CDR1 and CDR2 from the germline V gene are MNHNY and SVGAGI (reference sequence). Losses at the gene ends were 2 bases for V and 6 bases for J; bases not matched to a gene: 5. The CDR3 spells CASSYEGLATNEQFF. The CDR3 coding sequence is TGTGCCAGCAGTTACGAAGGACTAGCGACCAATGAGCAGTTCTTC.

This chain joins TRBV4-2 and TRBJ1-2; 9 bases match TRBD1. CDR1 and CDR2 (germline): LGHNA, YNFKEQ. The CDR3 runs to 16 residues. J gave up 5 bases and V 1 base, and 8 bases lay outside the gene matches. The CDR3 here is CASSQGDWTGDYGYTF. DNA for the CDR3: TGTGCCAGCAGCCAAGGAGATTGGACAGGGGATTATGGCTACACCTTC.

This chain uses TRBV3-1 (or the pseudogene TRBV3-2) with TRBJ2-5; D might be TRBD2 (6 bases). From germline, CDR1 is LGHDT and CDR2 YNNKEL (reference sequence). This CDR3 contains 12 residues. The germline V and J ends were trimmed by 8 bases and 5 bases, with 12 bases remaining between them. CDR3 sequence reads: CASRPGRETQYF. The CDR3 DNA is TGTGCCAGCCGGCCGGGGAGGGAGACCCAGTACTTC.